The present T cell receptor beta chain was sequenced within a study of regulatory T cells in long-lasting Graves disease. Study information: More than 5 years of antithyroid drugs with positive TSH receptor antibodies defined persistent Graves' disease. Study-wide results and caveats: Having few samples may have compromised the accuracy. Persistent patients had more shared public clonotypes (2,741) than new patients (approximately 920).

Time point of the sample: persistent/refractory GD, antithyroid drugs over 5 years with positive TRAb. Researchers made the TCR library from RNA that was extracted from PBMCs. The patients included were those that came from an endocrinology department in Xi'an, China. Through Arm-PCR of CDR3 regions and iRepertoire HTBI primers, TCR beta libraries were built. MiXCR was run by TCRdb on the multiplex PCR reads, yielding one entry per CDR3 protein. The table includes 450,000 or so distinct CDR3 sequences, about a fifth detected once. As to this clonotype: Its antigen is not known.

The CDR3 is 15 amino acids. Trimming took off 9 bases at V and 5 bases at J, with 24 bases between the two ends. The germline gives CDR1 SGDLS, CDR2 YYNGEE. This rearrangement joins TRBV9 to TRBJ2-7; a weak D match, TRBD1 (6 bases). This TCR derives from a female donor with Graves disease. Material: peripheral blood mononuclear cells (PBMCs), obtained when the disease was refractory, from a patient treated with antithyroid drugs. CDR3 nucleotides: TGTGCCACCCTTGAACCGGGACACCGGGCCCACGAGCAGTACTTC. Protein: CATLEPGHRAHEQYF.